Sequencing of this T cell receptor beta chain was carried out in a study of T-cell reconstitution after alpha-beta-depleted transplantation in children. This clonotype was observed at least ten times. Its antigen is as yet unknown. Findings and caveats of the study: Reported findings indicate that, about two months after transplant, alpha-beta T cells came from several hundred expanded clones, which were derived from non-depleted graft cells. Day-60 TCRbeta diversity that was high in some patients was derived from surviving recipient T cells and thymic progenitors. T-cell numbers and diversity one year post-transplant derived largely from freshly generated T cells.

Preparing the TCRbeta library involved the use of unique molecular identifiers. TCRdb recomputed calls from the PCR reads with MiXCR, one row per CDR3 protein. The sample contains about 300,000 distinct CDR3 sequences, 10% of which appear only once. Germline CDR1 reads SGHNT; CDR2 reads YYREEE (reference sequence). V lost 4 bases and J lost 0, with 11 bases in between. The CDR3 has 15 residues. The sample consisted of PBMCs, taken before TCRalphabeta/CD19-depleted stem cell transplant. The chain recombines TRBV5-4 with TRBJ2-1, with D perhaps matching TRBD1 (7 bases). The receptor's source is a boy under three years old with acute myeloid leukemia, due to receive a stem cell transplant. DNA for the CDR3: TGTGCCAGCAGCGCGGGACAGAGCTCCTACAATGAGCAGTTCTTC. Translating gives CASSAGQSSYNEQFF.